Shown below are 19 T cell receptor beta chains from a single sample sequenced in a study of CD8 T cells in Susac syndrome. The RNA input was about 0.5 to 1 ug, and it was reverse transcribed with random hexamers. TCRdb itself ran the immunoSEQ multiplex PCR reads through MiXCR, one entry per CDR3 protein. The data contain just under 150,000 distinct CDR3 sequences, approximately 94% of them singletons. Sequencing was done on a sample of CD4+ T cells from PBMCs. All receptors come from a human donor in good health.

The gene calls are TRBV20-1 and TRBJ2-3; D is uncertain. This CDR3 spans 14 amino acids. V was cut by 0 bases and J by 1 base, with 8 bases left in between. The germline V gene encodes CDR1 DFQATT and CDR2 SNEGSKA (reference sequence). The CDR3 nucleotides read TGCAGTGCTAGAGAACCACACCGCACAGATACGCAGTATTTT. Protein: CSAREPHRTDTQYF.

The chain employs TRBV2 and TRBJ2-2; tentative D call: TRBD2 (5 bases). The germline CDR1 and CDR2 sequences are SNHLY and FYNNEI. V gave up 5 bases and J gave up 4 bases, with 14 bases separating them. CDR3 length: 15 residues. The CDR3 DNA reads TGTGCCAGCAGTCGCGAGGGCTTTACCACCGGGGAGCTGTTTTTT. It specifies CASSREGFTTGELFF. The variable domain in full, completed from reference TRBV2 and TRBJ2-2, reads EPEVTQTPSHQVTQMGQEVILRCVPISNHLYFYWYRQILGQKVEFLVSFYNNEISEKSEIFDDQFSVERPDGSNFTLKIRSTKLEDSAMYFCASSREGFTTGELFFGEGSRLTVL.

J is TRBJ1-1 and V is TRBV3-1; D remains unclear. In germline, CDR1 is LGHDT, CDR2 YNNKEL (reference sequence). Trimming stripped 0 bases from V and 3 bases from J, with 8 bases between. CDR3 length: 14 residues. For the CDR3, the DNA is TGTGCCAGCAGCCAAGAGCATGGGGACACTGAAGCTTTCTTT. It translates to CASSQEHGDTEAFF.

This sequence joins TRBV29-1 and TRBJ1-2, with 12 positions matching TRBD1. Germline V gene sequence: CDR1 SQVTM, CDR2 ANQGSEA. Trimming took 4 bases from V and 2 from J; bases not matched to a gene: 11. The CDR3 spans 17 residues. CDR3 protein: CSVGKGTGGLLNYGYTF. In nucleotides, the CDR3 is TGCAGCGTTGGGAAGGGGACAGGGGGCTTACTAAACTATGGCTACACCTTC.

This rearrangement joins TRBV3-1 to TRBJ2-7, with D perhaps TRBD1 (6 bases). Trimming cost V 2 bases and J 5 bases, with 16 bases left between them. The CDR3 has 15 amino acids. CDR1 is LGHDT and CDR2 is YNNKEL in the germline V gene (reference sequence). CDR3 in DNA: TGTGCCAGCAGCCAAACTCATCAGACAGGACACGAGCAGTACTTC. Translated, it gives CASSQTHQTGHEQYF.

This chain connects TRBV9 to TRBJ2-7; D possibly matches TRBD1 or TRBD2 (6 bases each). Trimming left V 4 bases short and J 3 bases short, with 17 bases between. The CDR3 length is 15 residues. Germline-derived CDR1 and CDR2 are SGDLS and YYNGEE. CDR3 protein: CASSRMEQGLYEQYF. The CDR3 DNA is TGTGCCAGCAGCCGGATGGAACAGGGACTCTACGAGCAGTACTTC. Complete variable domain (other parts from reference TRBV9 and TRBJ2-7): DSGVTQTPKHLITATGQRVTLRCSPRSGDLSVYWYQQSLDQGLQFLIQYYNGEERAKGNILERFSAQQFPDLHSELNLSSLELGDSALYFCASSRMEQGLYEQYFGPGTRLTVT.

The chain uses TRBV24-1 and TRBJ1-1, with D uncertain. CDR3 size: 11 residues. From germline, CDR1 is KGHDR and CDR2 SFDVKD. V lost 8 bases and J lost 2, with 5 bases in between. The DNA for the CDR3 is TGTGCCACCAAGAGAAACACTGAAGCTTTCTTT. Its protein is CATKRNTEAFF.

The rearrangement links TRBV7-2 to TRBJ2-3; weak D call: TRBD1 (6 bases). Germline CDR1 SGHTA, CDR2 FQGNSA. V lost 4 bases and J 8 bases, leaving 16 bases between the germline ends. This CDR3 has 14 residues. Here the CDR3 reads CASSSGSGQTTQYF. CDR3 bases: TGTGCCAGCAGCTCCGGCTCGGGACAAACTACGCAGTATTTT.

CDR3 in DNA: TGCGCCAGCAGCTTGGCAGGCCTGGACAGCCCCCAAGAGACCCAGTACTTC. Its translation: CASSLAGLDSPQETQYF. The chain recombines TRBV5-1 with TRBJ2-5, with D perhaps TRBD1 (6 bases). Germline V gene sequence: CDR1 SGHRS, CDR2 YFSETQ. The CDR3 extends over 17 amino acids. Deletions cut 0 bases from V and 1 base from J, with 16 bases between. The full variable domain, completed using reference TRBV5-1 and TRBJ2-5, is KAGVTQTPRYLIKTRGQQVTLSCSPISGHRSVSWYQQTPGQGLQFLFEYFSETQRNKGNFPGRFSGRQFSNSRSEMNVSTLELGDSALYLCASSLAGLDSPQETQYFGPGTRLLVL.

The chain combines TRBV5-1 with TRBJ1-1, with 7 bases matching TRBD1. This CDR3 comprises 13 residues. Germline V gene sequence: CDR1 SGHRS, CDR2 YFSETQ. J lost 6 bases, V lost 0 bases, and 2 bases had no gene match. Here the CDR3 DNA reads TGCGCCAGCAGCTTGGGACAGGGTTCTGAAGCTTTCTTT. Protein product: CASSLGQGSEAFF. Looking up the rest from reference TRBV5-1 and TRBJ1-1 gives the full variable domain: KAGVTQTPRYLIKTRGQQVTLSCSPISGHRSVSWYQQTPGQGLQFLFEYFSETQRNKGNFPGRFSGRQFSNSRSEMNVSTLELGDSALYLCASSLGQGSEAFFGQGTRLTVV.

This chain joins TRBV11-2 and TRBJ2-6, with D possibly TRBD1 on 5 matching bases. From germline, CDR1 is SGHAT and CDR2 FQNNGV. CDR3 length equals 15 residues. V lost 4 bases to trimming and J lost 1 base, with 8 bases between them. The CDR3 DNA reads as TGTGCCAGCAGCTCCTACAGGTCTGGGGCCAACGTCCTGACTTTC. Its protein is CASSSYRSGANVLTF.

This clonotype was seen only once. The J gene is TRBJ1-2, the V gene TRBV2; D perhaps matches TRBD1 (5 bases). Deletions cut 0 bases from V and 4 bases from J, with 9 bases between. There are 14 residues in the CDR3. CDR1 and CDR2 (germline): SNHLY, FYNNEI. The CDR3 region is CASSEARGSYGYTF. The CDR3 DNA reads as TGTGCCAGCAGTGAAGCACGGGGGTCCTATGGCTACACCTTC.

CDR3 in DNA: TGTGCCATCGGCGTAGCGGGAGGGCTTGGGACACGGCAGTTCTTC. Protein: CAIGVAGGLGTRQFF. This sequence joins TRBV10-3 and TRBJ2-1; 11 bases are a match to TRBD2. V gave up 8 bases and J gave up 12 bases; unmatched junction bases: 15. CDR1 is ENHRY and CDR2 is SYGVKD in the germline V gene. The CDR3 length is 15 residues.

The chain employs TRBV20-1 and TRBJ2-5; TRBD2 aligns across 12 bases. The CDR3 is 16 residues long. The J segment lost 4 bases and the V segment lost 0 bases, leaving 6 bases of the junction unmatched. Germline V gene lookup returns CDR1 DFQATT and CDR2 SNEGSKA (reference sequence). The DNA for the CDR3 is TGCAGTGCTAGAGAAGTTGTGACTAGCGGGGGAGAGACCCAGTACTTC. It yields the protein CSAREVVTSGGETQYF.

The chain has TRBV18 and TRBJ1-2, with D unresolved. Germline loops: CDR1 KGHSH, CDR2 LQKENI. The CDR3 consists of 12 residues. V lost 3 bases and J 4 bases, leaving 6 bases between the germline ends. DNA for the CDR3: TGTGCCAGCTCACCTCTGATCTATGGCTACACCTTC. Translation: CASSPLIYGYTF.

This clonotype was detected only once. The J gene is TRBJ2-5, the V gene TRBV27; possible D gene TRBD1, 6 bases. Trimming removed 5 bases at V and 5 bases at J, with 18 bases between. This CDR3 has 15 residues. Germline loops: CDR1 MNHEY, CDR2 SMNVEV (reference sequence). The CDR3 spells CASSARDTGWETQYF. The CDR3, as DNA: TGTGCCAGCAGTGCCAGGGACACCGGGTGGGAGACCCAGTACTTC.

In DNA form, the CDR3 reads TGTGCCAGCAGTTACCAACCGACAGATACGCAGTATTTT. Protein: CASSYQPTDTQYF. The chain joins TRBV6-5 to TRBJ2-3; D remains ambiguous. V was cut by 2 bases and J by 3 bases, with 6 bases left in between. Per germline, CDR1 MNHEY and CDR2 SVGAGI. The CDR3 has 13 amino acids.

This chain connects TRBV20-1 to TRBJ1-5; TRBD1 agrees at 7 bases. V lost 5 bases, J lost 1 base, and 8 bases stayed unmatched. From germline, CDR1 is DFQATT and CDR2 SNEGSKA (reference sequence). The CDR3 extends over 15 amino acids. The CDR3 coding sequence is TGCAGTGCTCACCCAGCAGGGGGGAGCAATCAGCCCCAGCATTTT. Translated: CSAHPAGGSNQPQHF.

The V gene is TRBV20-1, the J gene TRBJ2-3; D could derive from TRBD1 or TRBD2 (5 bases each). The CDR3 has 13 residues. Trimming shortened V by 5 bases and J by 0 bases, and 9 bases separated the two germline ends. Germline assignment: CDR1 DFQATT and CDR2 SNEGSKA (reference sequence). The CDR3 nucleotides are TGCAGTGCTGGGACGGTGAGCACAGATACGCAGTATTTT. Translating it yields CSAGTVSTDTQYF.